The 25 T cell receptor beta chains given below trace back to one sample, sequenced in a study of CXCR3-negative and CXCR3-positive naive CD8 T cells. Study observations and caveats: Naive cells positive for CXCR3 carried more hydrophobic TRB CDR3s than CXCR3-negative ones.

5' RACE with UMI labels generated the TRB cDNA libraries. Following a re-call of the 5' RACE reads, TCRdb has one entry per CDR3 protein and lacks DNA. Here the sample table reports roughly 7,200 distinct CDR3 sequences. No antigen has been assigned to these receptors. What was sequenced was naive CXCR3+ CD8+ T cells from blood. Subset: CD45RO-CCR7+CD27+CD95- naive CD8+ T cells expressing CXCR3 (TNR3+). Every receptor here comes from a human donor in good health. Some clones in this sample may be carry-over from other donors' samples.

The J gene is TRBJ2-7, the V gene TRBV29-1; TCRdb's D gene call, TRBD1, goes unchecked for lack of DNA. The CDR3 sequence is 12 residues long. Germline-derived CDR1 and CDR2 are SQVTM and ANQGSEA. CDR3 amino acids: CSVDRGGDEQYF.

This clonotype is identified as medium-sized (0.01 to 0.1%) from frequency. The chain is built from TRBV29-1 and TRBJ1-1; TCRdb designates TRBD1, a call that cannot be tested without DNA. The CDR3 is 18 residues long. Germline V lookup: CDR1 SQVTM, CDR2 ANQGSEA. The CDR3 here is CSVEPSNTQGGVNTEAFF.

The chain joins TRBV13 to TRBJ1-1; no DNA is available, so the TRBD1 call from TCRdb remains unchecked. The CDR3 length is 13 residues. In germline, CDR1 is PRHDT, CDR2 FYEKMQ (reference sequence). The CDR3 reads CASSFRGGTEAFF. Based on the CDR3 plus reference TRBV13 and TRBJ1-1, the full variable domain is AAGVIQSPRHLIKEKRETATLKCYPIPRHDTVYWYQQGPGQDPQFLISFYEKMQSDKGSIPDRFSAQQFSDYHSELNMSSLELGDSALYFCASSFRGGTEAFFGQGTRLTVV.

The V and J genes are TRBV11-3 and TRBJ2-5; TCRdb indicates TRBD2, and absent DNA this call remains unverified. This CDR3 contains 16 residues. The germline gives CDR1 SGHNT, CDR2 YENEEA. CDR3 amino acids: CASSPIPAGDQETQYF.

This chain connects TRBV7-2 to TRBJ2-3; TCRdb selects TRBD1, and the lack of DNA leaves this call unchecked. Germline V CDR1 and CDR2: SGHTA, FQGNSA. This CDR3 has 16 residues. The CDR3 reads CASSARQGGNTDTQYF.

This clonotype is deemed medium-sized by its frequency. The chain combines TRBV5-5 with TRBJ2-7; TCRdb proposes TRBD1, but this gene call is untestable without DNA. In germline, CDR1 is SGHKS, CDR2 YYEKEE (reference sequence). This CDR3 is built from 16 residues. The CDR3 is CASSFVQGAKLNEQYF.

The rearrangement uses TRBV11-2 and TRBJ2-7; TCRdb returns TRBD1, unconfirmable since there is no DNA. This CDR3 is built from 12 residues. Germline-derived CDR1 and CDR2 are SGHAT and FQNNGV. The CDR3: CASSFLGAEQYF.

V and J are TRBV20-1 and TRBJ2-3. The germline gives CDR1 DFQATT, CDR2 SNEGSKA (reference sequence). The CDR3 contains 12 residues. This chain's CDR3 is CSARIWPDTQYF.

This clonotype is identified as medium-sized from frequency. The V gene is TRBV29-1, the J gene TRBJ2-2. This CDR3 contains 14 residues. Germline loops: CDR1 SQVTM, CDR2 ANQGSEA. This CDR3 reads CSAERLANTGELFF.

This chain uses TRBV6-6 with TRBJ2-5; no DNA is available, so the TRBD1 call from TCRdb remains unchecked. From germline, CDR1 is MNHNY and CDR2 SVGAGI (reference sequence). The CDR3 totals 13 residues. CDR3: CASSPGGSETQYF.

By frequency, this clonotype is medium-sized (0.01 to 0.1%). The chain links TRBV4-2 to TRBJ2-7; TCRdb indicates TRBD1, and absent DNA this call remains unverified. There are 14 residues in the CDR3. From germline, CDR1 is LGHNA and CDR2 YNFKEQ. The CDR3 spells CASSPRTGNDEQYF.

The V and J genes are TRBV29-1 and TRBJ1-6; TCRdb gives TRBD1 as the D gene, but with no DNA this cannot be confirmed. This CDR3 region has 14 residues. The V gene's germline CDR1 is SQVTM and CDR2 ANQGSEA. This CDR3 is CSVNRGHFNSPLHF. The full variable domain, rest sourced from reference TRBV29-1 and TRBJ1-6, is SAVISQKPSRDICQRGTSLTIQCQVDSQVTMMFWYRQQPGQSLTLIATANQGSEATYESGFVIDKFPISRPNLTFSTLTVSNMSPEDSSIYLCSVNRGHFNSPLHFGNGTRLTVT.

This clonotype is classed as medium-sized (0.01 to 0.1%) by frequency. V and J are TRBV29-1 and TRBJ2-1; TCRdb lists TRBD2, though no DNA is available to test this call. The CDR3 contains 13 residues. Germline CDR1 is SQVTM and CDR2 is ANQGSEA. The CDR3 loop is CSLAGLRSNEQFF.

This clonotype registers medium-sized by frequency. V gene TRBV13 combines with J gene TRBJ2-5. The CDR3 is made up of 14 amino acids. Germline CDR1 PRHDT, CDR2 FYEKMQ (reference sequence). CDR3 amino acids: CASSLRTAQETQYF.

The chain joins TRBV19 to TRBJ2-7; TCRdb names TRBD2, which stays unverified in the absence of DNA. The CDR3 has 15 residues. Germline loops: CDR1 LNHDA, CDR2 SQIVND (reference sequence). CDR3 in amino acids: CASRGSSDTSYEQYF.

The chain is built from TRBV7-2 and TRBJ1-2; TCRdb selects TRBD1, and the lack of DNA leaves this call unchecked. This CDR3 has 14 residues. Germline-derived CDR1 and CDR2 are SGHTA and FQGNSA. This CDR3 is CASSFSGADYGYTF.

Measured by frequency, this clonotype is medium-sized. The chain employs TRBV20-1 and TRBJ1-5; TCRdb reports TRBD1, a call that lacks DNA to check it against. The CDR3 loop spans 14 amino acids. Germline V lookup: CDR1 DFQATT, CDR2 SNEGSKA (reference sequence). The CDR3 protein is CSARDRDSNQPQHF.

This sequence joins TRBV20-1 and TRBJ2-7; TCRdb designates TRBD1, a call that cannot be tested without DNA. The CDR3 length is 12 residues. CDR1 and CDR2 (germline): DFQATT, SNEGSKA (reference sequence). This CDR3 reads CSADPEGSEQYF.

The gene calls are TRBV9 and TRBJ1-1; without DNA, the TCRdb call of TRBD1 cannot be checked. Germline-derived CDR1 and CDR2 are SGDLS and YYNGEE. The CDR3 totals 13 residues. CDR3 in amino acids: CASSGGQYTEAFF.

This clonotype is deemed medium-sized by its frequency. The V and J genes are TRBV4-2 and TRBJ2-7; there is no DNA to check the TCRdb D call of TRBD1. Per the germline V gene, CDR1 is LGHNA and CDR2 is YNFKEQ. This CDR3 comprises 15 residues. The CDR3 loop is CASSQEIGVSYEQYF.

The rearrangement joins TRBV29-1 to TRBJ2-6; the TRBD1 assignment by TCRdb is unverifiable without DNA. There are 15 residues in the CDR3. Germline CDR1 and CDR2: SQVTM and ANQGSEA. CDR3 sequence reads: CSVTVVSSGANVLTF.

This clonotype is classed as medium-sized (0.01 to 0.1%) by frequency. The chain links TRBV29-1 to TRBJ2-1; TCRdb outputs TRBD1, but without DNA this stays unchecked. CDR3 length: 13 residues. CDR1 and CDR2 (germline): SQVTM, ANQGSEA. CDR3 in amino acids: CSVDRGGINEQFF.

This clonotype counts as medium-sized by frequency. The genes are TRBV5-1 and TRBJ2-1; TCRdb designates TRBD2, a call that cannot be tested without DNA. CDR3 length: 14 residues. CDR1 is SGHRS and CDR2 is YFSETQ in the germline V gene. CDR3: CASSWTSAYNEQFF.

V gene TRBV19 combines with J gene TRBJ2-1; as DNA is missing, the TRBD2 call by TCRdb cannot be tested. The CDR3 contains 14 residues. Germline CDR1 reads LNHDA; CDR2 reads SQIVND (reference sequence). The CDR3 loop reads CACQRDLSYNEQFF.

The chain employs TRBV20-1 and TRBJ2-7. CDR1 and CDR2 (germline): DFQATT, SNEGSKA (reference sequence). CDR3 size: 13 residues. CDR3: CSARTPSSYEQYF.